The next 18 T cell receptor beta chains were all read from a single sample in a study of response to subunit inactivated influenza vaccine. In TCRdb, the RT-PCR reads were re-called with MiXCR into one record per CDR3 protein. The sample has under 550,000 distinct CDR3 sequences; less than 8% are singletons. The sequenced sample was PBMCs from blood, obtained 23 months after vaccination. The receptors come from a man in his fifties or sixties who received an inactivated influenza vaccine.

This clonotype was recorded at least ten times. The chain is built from TRBV7-9 and TRBJ2-1; D is perhaps TRBD1 (6 bases). Trimming cost V 5 bases and J 0 bases, with 17 bases left between them. This CDR3 is built from 17 residues. Germline CDR1 and CDR2: SEHNR and FQNEAQ (reference sequence). The CDR3 loop reads CASSDTGTKSSYNEQFF. CDR3 in DNA: TGTGCCAGCAGCGATACCGGGACAAAAAGCTCCTACAATGAGCAGTTCTTC.

This clonotype was detected only a few times. This chain uses TRBV6-2 or TRBV6-3 with TRBJ2-3; D ambiguous. V shed 6 bases and J shed 5 bases, with 9 bases lying between them. This CDR3 comprises 12 residues. The V gene's germline CDR1 is MNHEY and CDR2 SVGEGT. CDR3 protein: CASRFWGDTQYF. The CDR3 coding sequence is TGTGCCAGCAGATTCTGGGGAGATACGCAGTATTTT.

Many counts were recorded for this clonotype. The chain is built from TRBV20-1 and TRBJ2-1; 14 bases fit TRBD2. V shed 6 bases, J shed 9 bases, and the junction held 7 bases outside the gene matches. The CDR3 has 14 residues. CDR1 and CDR2 (germline): DFQATT, SNEGSKA (reference sequence). In DNA form, the CDR3 reads TGCAGTGCACGACTAGCGGGGGGGTCGGGTGAGCAGTTCTTC. This gives the protein CSARLAGGSGEQFF.

In its sample, this clonotype was seen many times. The chain links TRBV28 to TRBJ2-4; D is uncertain. This CDR3 contains 15 residues. V dropped 3 bases and J dropped 0 bases, with 9 bases sitting between them. Germline V gene data show CDR1 as MDHEN and CDR2 as SYDVKM. The CDR3 loop reads CASSFGGVAKNIQYF. DNA for the CDR3: TGTGCCAGCAGTTTTGGCGGCGTAGCCAAAAACATTCAGTACTTC.

The chain employs TRBV5-1 and TRBJ1-1, with D uncertain. CDR3 length: 15 residues. Trimming took 0 bases from V and 3 from J, leaving 12 bases between them. The germline V gene has CDR1 SGHRS and CDR2 YFSETQ. The CDR3 loop reads CASSLAGHGYTEAFF. In DNA form, the CDR3 reads TGCGCCAGCAGCTTGGCCGGGCATGGGTACACTGAAGCTTTCTTT.

Ten or more counts support this clonotype. The CDR3 is CASSHGGTEAFF. For the CDR3, the DNA is TGTGCCAGCAGCCATGGGGGGACTGAAGCTTTCTTT. The chain carries TRBV3-1 and TRBJ1-1, with a tentative D call TRBD1 (5 bases). Trimming stripped 3 bases from V and 5 bases from J, with 7 bases between. The CDR3 sequence is 12 residues long. Germline-derived CDR1 and CDR2 are LGHDT and YNNKEL (reference sequence).

The CDR3: CASSLAWGTEFYEQYF. The CDR3 bases are TGTGCCAGCAGCTTGGCCTGGGGCACTGAGTTCTACGAGCAGTACTTC. The rearrangement uses TRBV5-6 and TRBJ2-7, with a weak D call TRBD1 (5 bases). V lost 0 bases and J lost 3, with 16 bases in between. Germline CDR1 reads SGHDT; CDR2 reads YYEEEE. The CDR3 length is 16 residues.

In this sample, this clonotype turned up a few times. The rearrangement uses TRBV9 and TRBJ2-3; D possibly corresponds to TRBD1 (5 bases). The ends were cut back, 0 bases at V and 4 bases at J, with 12 bases in the middle. The CDR3 runs 15 residues. Germline V gene sequence: CDR1 SGDLS, CDR2 YYNGEE. CDR3 amino acids: CASSVALGVSDTQYF. CDR3 coding DNA: TGTGCCAGCAGCGTAGCCCTAGGGGTTTCAGATACGCAGTATTTT.

This sequence joins TRBV4-1 and TRBJ2-7; perhaps TRBD1 as D (6 bases). With 2 bases removed from V and 4 bases from J, the gap between germline ends came to 15 bases. In germline, CDR1 is MGHRA, CDR2 YSYEKL. This CDR3 is 15 amino acids long. This CDR3 reads CASSQPGQLSYEQYF. For the CDR3, the DNA is TGCGCCAGCAGCCAACCTGGACAGTTGTCGTACGAGCAGTACTTC.

The chain is built from TRBV24-1 and TRBJ2-5; 7 bases are shared with TRBD2. The CDR3 runs to 15 residues. With 4 bases clipped from V and 7 bases from J, the junction kept 11 bases outside the gene matches. In germline, CDR1 is KGHDR, CDR2 SFDVKD. The CDR3 here is CATSDPLAGEGTQYF. The CDR3 DNA follows: TGTGCCACCAGTGACCCCCTGGCGGGAGAGGGGACCCAGTACTTC.

This chain uses TRBV19 with TRBJ2-2; D possibly matches TRBD1 or TRBD2 (5 bases each). Germline V lookup: CDR1 LNHDA, CDR2 SQIVND (reference sequence). V lost 5 bases to trimming and J lost 4 bases, with 11 bases between them. There are 14 residues in the CDR3. CDR3 nucleotide sequence: TGTGCCAGTAGTGACGCAGGGACCACCGGGGAGCTGTTTTTT. Translating it yields CASSDAGTTGELFF.

This clonotype was recorded a few times. V gene TRBV21-1 combines with J gene TRBJ2-7; the table calls TRBD1, which could not be checked here. TRBV21-1 is assigned pseudogene status. This CDR3 contains 18 residues. This CDR3 is CASSSHRPIGVFAHEQYF. CDR3 coding DNA: TGTGCCAGCAGCTCCCACCGCCCCATCGGGGTTTTTGCCCACGAGCAGTACTTC.

This clonotype has only a few counts. This sequence joins TRBV20-1 and TRBJ2-7; 11 bases line up with TRBD2. Losses at the gene ends were 7 bases for V and 3 bases for J; bases not matched to a gene: 5. The CDR3 is 13 residues long. The germline V gene encodes CDR1 DFQATT and CDR2 SNEGSKA (reference sequence). CDR3 residues: CSGSGRAIYEQYF. As DNA, the CDR3 is TGCAGTGGTAGCGGGAGGGCCATCTACGAGCAGTACTTC.

This clonotype was seen many times. The gene calls are TRBV12-3 or TRBV12-4 and TRBJ1-1, with TRBD1 as a possible D gene (5 bases). V lost 5 bases to trimming and J lost 11 bases, with 18 bases between them. The CDR3 consists of 13 residues. The CDR3 sequence is CASSTSGHQLAFF. The CDR3 coding sequence is TGTGCCAGCAGTACATCAGGACACCAGTTGGCTTTCTTT.

This clonotype was detected a few times. The CDR3 DNA follows: TGTGCCAGCAGTCGGACAGGGTACAAACCCTACGAGCAGTACTTC. Protein product: CASSRTGYKPYEQYF. The chain uses TRBV28 and TRBJ2-7; 8 bases are shared with TRBD1. J was trimmed by 2 bases and V by 5 bases; bases with no gene match: 8. The CDR3 sequence is 15 residues long. Per the germline V gene, CDR1 is MDHEN and CDR2 is SYDVKM. Using reference TRBV28 and TRBJ2-7 for the parts outside the CDR3, the full variable domain is DVKVTQSSRYLVKRTGEKVFLECVQDMDHENMFWYRQDPGLGLRLIYFSYDVKMKEKGDIPEGYSVSREKKERFSLILESASTNQTSMYLCASSRTGYKPYEQYFGPGTRLTVT.

The rearrangement uses TRBV12-3 or TRBV12-4 and TRBJ1-2; D ambiguous. This CDR3 has 14 amino acids. V lost 1 base, J lost 2 bases, and 8 bases lay in between. CDR3 in amino acids: CASSLEGQNYGYTF. CDR3 nucleotide sequence: TGTGCCAGCAGTTTAGAAGGGCAAAACTATGGCTACACCTTC.

The rearrangement uses TRBV7-2 and TRBJ1-6; 9 nucleotides agree with TRBD1. The CDR3 is made up of 14 amino acids. V dropped 0 bases and J dropped 14; count of bases not matched to a gene: 5. Germline V gene data show CDR1 as SGHTA and CDR2 as FQGNSA. The CDR3 DNA is TGTGCCAGCAGCTTAGCGCATGGGACAGGGACCCTCCACTTT. This encodes CASSLAHGTGTLHF. Together with reference TRBV7-2 and TRBJ1-6, the CDR3 gives the full variable domain: GAGVSQSPSNKVTEKGKDVELRCDPISGHTALYWYRQSLGQGLEFLIYFQGNSAPDKSGLPSDRFSAERTGGSVSTLTIQRTQQEDSAVYLCASSLAHGTGTLHFGNGTRLTVT.

The rearrangement uses TRBV29-1 and TRBJ2-7; no definite D call. Trimming shortened V by 7 bases and J by 3 bases, and 13 bases separated the two germline ends. This CDR3 contains 12 residues. Germline V gene lookup returns CDR1 SQVTM and CDR2 ANQGSEA. CDR3 sequence reads: CSARSGYYEQYF. Written as DNA, the CDR3 is TGCAGCGCCCGGAGTGGCTACTACGAGCAGTACTTC.